This T cell receptor beta chain was sequenced during a study of blood T cell repertoires in COVID-19. Study information: In each case, the material was cDNA or gDNA derived from T cells, B-cell-depleted T cells, or PBMCs.

This CDR3 has 12 residues. Trimming took off 6 bases at V and 5 bases at J, with 10 bases between the two ends. From germline, CDR1 is LNHDA and CDR2 SQIVND (reference sequence). As originally analysed: Nucleated cell counts were estimated from reference gene primer amplification. Only in-frame clones appear in the TCRdb table, and some are missing; sequencing was by immunoSEQ multiplex PCR. The DNA gave D and trimming, while V, J and clone size come from that table. Of about 300,000 clones listed, nearly 90% are singletons. Patients at the Seattle site were enrolled during active infection and followed longitudinally.

Sequencing used peripheral blood. The chain links TRBV19 to TRBJ1-1, with D uncertain. This clonotype was sampled from a young woman with COVID-19, enrolled during active disease. The CDR3 loop is CASREGGTEAFF. In DNA, the CDR3 is TGTGCCAGTAGGGAGGGTGGAACTGAAGCTTTCTTT. Full variable domain (remainder filled in from reference TRBV19 and TRBJ1-1): DGGITQSPKYLFRKEGQNVTLSCEQNLNHDAMYWYRQDPGQGLRLIYYSQIVNDFQKGDIAEGYSVSREKKESFPLTVTSAQKNPTAFYLCASREGGTEAFFGQGTRLTVV.